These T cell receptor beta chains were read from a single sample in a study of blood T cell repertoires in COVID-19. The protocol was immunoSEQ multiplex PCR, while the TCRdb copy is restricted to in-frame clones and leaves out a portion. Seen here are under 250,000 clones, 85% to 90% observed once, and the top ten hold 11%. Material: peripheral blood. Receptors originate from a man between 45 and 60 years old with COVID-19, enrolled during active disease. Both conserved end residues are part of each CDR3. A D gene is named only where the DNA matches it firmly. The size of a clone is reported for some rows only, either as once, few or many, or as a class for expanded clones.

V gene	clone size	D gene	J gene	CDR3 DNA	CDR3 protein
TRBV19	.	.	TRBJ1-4	TGTGCCAGTAGTCTTTTGGAAAAACTGTTTTTT	CASSLLEKLFF
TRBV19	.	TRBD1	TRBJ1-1	TGTGCCAGTAGTAATGACAGGGGGCCCACTGAAGCTTTCTTT	CASSNDRGPTEAFF
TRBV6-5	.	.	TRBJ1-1	TGTGCCAGCAGTAGAATAACGGGGGGGAACACTGAAGCTTTCTTT	CASSRITGGNTEAFF
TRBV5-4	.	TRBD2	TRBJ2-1	TGTGCCAGCAGCTTGGGAGGGACTAGTAACTACAATGAGCAGTTCTTC	CASSLGGTSNYNEQFF
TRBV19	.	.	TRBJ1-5	TGTGCCAGTAGTATAGGTAGGGGAAGCAATCAGCCCCAGCATTTT	CASSIGRGSNQPQHF
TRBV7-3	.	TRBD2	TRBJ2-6	TGTGCCAGCAGCACAGAACCGGGACTAGCGGGAGCGTACTCTGGGGCCAACGTCCTGACTTTC	CASSTEPGLAGAYSGANVLTF
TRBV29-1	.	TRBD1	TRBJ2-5	TGCAGCGTTTCCGGGACAGGGGGACAAGAGACCCAGTACTTC	CSVSGTGGQETQYF
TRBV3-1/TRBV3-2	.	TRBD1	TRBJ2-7	TGTGCCAGCAGCCAGACAGGGGCGTCCTACGAGCAGTACTTC	CASSQTGASYEQYF
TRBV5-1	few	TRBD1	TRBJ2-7	TGCGCCAGCAGCCAGGGACAGGGGGCCTACGAGCAGTACTTC	CASSQGQGAYEQYF
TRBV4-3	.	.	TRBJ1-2	TGCGCCAGCAGCCAAGCAGGGCGAAACTATGGCTACACCTTC	CASSQAGRNYGYTF
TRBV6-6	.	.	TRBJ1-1	TGTGCCAGCAGTCAGACCCGGGAGACTGAAGCTTTCTTT	CASSQTRETEAFF
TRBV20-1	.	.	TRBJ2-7	TGCAGTGCTAGTGAGCTAGCCTACGAGCAGTACTTC	CSASELAYEQYF
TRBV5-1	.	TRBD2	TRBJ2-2	TGCGCCAGCAGCGGACTAGCGGGGGGCGTGGACACCGGGGAGCTGTTTTTT	CASSGLAGGVDTGELFF
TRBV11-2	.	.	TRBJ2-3	TGTGCCAGCACCCAGTGGGGGGCAGATACGCAGTATTTT	CASTQWGADTQYF
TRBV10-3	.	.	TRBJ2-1	TGTGCCATCAGCCCCCGGGATGAGCAGTTCTTC	CAISPRDEQFF
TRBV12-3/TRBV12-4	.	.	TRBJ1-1	TGTGCCAGCAGTTTAGTCCGGGGGGTTGAAGCTTTCTTT	CASSLVRGVEAFF
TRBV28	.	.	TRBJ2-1	TGTGCCAGCAGTTTAGTGGCCAGTGAGCAGTTCTTC	CASSLVASEQFF
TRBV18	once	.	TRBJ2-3	TGTGCCAGCTCACCATTTGCAGGGGACACAGATACGCAGTATTTT	CASSPFAGDTDTQYF
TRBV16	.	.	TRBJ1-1	TGTGCCAGCAGCCAATCGATGAGGGAGGGGAGGAACACTGAAGCTTTCTTT	CASSQSMREGRNTEAFF
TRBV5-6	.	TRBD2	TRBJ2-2	TGTGCCAGCAGCTTTCCGGGACTAGAGAACACCGGGGAGCTGTTTTTT	CASSFPGLENTGELFF
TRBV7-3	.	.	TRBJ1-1	TGTGCCAGCAGCTCAGAGACAGTGCCGAACACTGAAGCTTTCTTT	CASSSETVPNTEAFF
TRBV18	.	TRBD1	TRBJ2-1	TGTGCCAGCTCACTTGACAGGGGCGAGCAGTTCTTC	CASSLDRGEQFF
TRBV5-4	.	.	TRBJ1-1	TGTGCCAGCAGCTCGTTGACACTGAACACTGAAGCTTTCTTT	CASSSLTLNTEAFF
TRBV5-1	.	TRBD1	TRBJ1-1	TGCGCCAGCAGCCCAGGACAGGACCCCGTGCAGGCTTTCTTT	CASSPGQDPVQAFF
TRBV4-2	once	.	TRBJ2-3	TGTGCCAGCAGCCAAGAACGGGAGAGAGATACGCAGTATTTT	CASSQERERDTQYF
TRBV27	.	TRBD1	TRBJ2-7	TGTGCCAGCAGTTTACCCAGGACAGGATACTACGAGCAGTACTTC	CASSLPRTGYYEQYF
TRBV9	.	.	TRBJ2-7	TGTGCCAGCAGCGTAGCAGCGGCTAGCTCCTACGAGCAGTACTTC	CASSVAAASSYEQYF
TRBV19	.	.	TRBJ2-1	TGTGCCAGCCGCCCCCCCGGGGGTGAGCAGTTCTTC	CASRPPGGEQFF
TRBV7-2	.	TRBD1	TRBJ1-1	TGTGCCAGCAGCTTATTTATTAGAACAGGGGGTAAGGACACTGAAGCTTTCTTT	CASSLFIRTGGKDTEAFF